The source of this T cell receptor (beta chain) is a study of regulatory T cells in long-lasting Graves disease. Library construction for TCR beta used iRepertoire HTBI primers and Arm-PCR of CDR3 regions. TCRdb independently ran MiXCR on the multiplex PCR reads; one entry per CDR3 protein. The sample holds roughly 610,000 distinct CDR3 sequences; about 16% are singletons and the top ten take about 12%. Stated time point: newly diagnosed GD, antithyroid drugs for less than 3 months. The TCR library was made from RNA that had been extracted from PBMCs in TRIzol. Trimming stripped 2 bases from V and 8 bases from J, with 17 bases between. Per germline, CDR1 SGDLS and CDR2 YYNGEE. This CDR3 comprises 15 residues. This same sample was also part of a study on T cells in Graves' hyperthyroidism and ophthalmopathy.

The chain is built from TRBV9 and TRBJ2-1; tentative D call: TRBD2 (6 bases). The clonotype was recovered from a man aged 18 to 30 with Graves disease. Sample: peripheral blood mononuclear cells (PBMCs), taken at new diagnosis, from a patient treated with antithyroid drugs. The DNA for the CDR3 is TGTGCCAGCAGCGTTGGGGCGGGAATAGTTGATGAGCAGTTCTTC. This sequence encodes CASSVGAGIVDEQFF. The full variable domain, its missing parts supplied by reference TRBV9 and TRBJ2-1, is DSGVTQTPKHLITATGQRVTLRCSPRSGDLSVYWYQQSLDQGLQFLIQYYNGEERAKGNILERFSAQQFPDLHSELNLSSLELGDSALYFCASSVGAGIVDEQFFGPGTRLTVL.